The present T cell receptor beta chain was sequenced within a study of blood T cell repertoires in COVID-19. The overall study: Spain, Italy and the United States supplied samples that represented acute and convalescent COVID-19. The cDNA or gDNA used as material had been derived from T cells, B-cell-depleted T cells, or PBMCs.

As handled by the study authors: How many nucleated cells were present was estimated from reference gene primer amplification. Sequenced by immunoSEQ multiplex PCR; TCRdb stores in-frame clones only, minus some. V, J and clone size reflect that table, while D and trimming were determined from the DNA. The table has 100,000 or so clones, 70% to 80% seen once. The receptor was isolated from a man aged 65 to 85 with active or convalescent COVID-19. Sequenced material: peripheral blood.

CDR3 sequence reads: CAISAGQGFYEQYF. CDR3 bases: TGTGCCATCAGTGCGGGACAGGGGTTTTACGAGCAGTACTTC. The chain couples TRBV10-3 to TRBJ2-7; 10 bases are a match to TRBD1. Germline V CDR1 and CDR2: ENHRY, SYGVKD. The CDR3 has 14 amino acids. V lost 4 bases to trimming and J lost 4 bases; unmatched junction nucleotides: 4.